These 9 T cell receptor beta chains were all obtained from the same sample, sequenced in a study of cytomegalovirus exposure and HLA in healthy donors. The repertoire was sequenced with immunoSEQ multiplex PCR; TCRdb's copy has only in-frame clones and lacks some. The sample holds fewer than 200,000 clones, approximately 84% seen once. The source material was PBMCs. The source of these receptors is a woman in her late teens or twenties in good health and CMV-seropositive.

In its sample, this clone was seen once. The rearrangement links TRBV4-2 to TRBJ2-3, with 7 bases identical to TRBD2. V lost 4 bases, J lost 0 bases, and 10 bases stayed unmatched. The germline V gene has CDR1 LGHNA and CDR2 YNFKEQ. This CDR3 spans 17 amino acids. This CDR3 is CASSRLEAGPSTDTQYF. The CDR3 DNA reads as TGTGCCAGCAGCCGCCTTGAAGCGGGGCCTAGCACAGATACGCAGTATTTT.

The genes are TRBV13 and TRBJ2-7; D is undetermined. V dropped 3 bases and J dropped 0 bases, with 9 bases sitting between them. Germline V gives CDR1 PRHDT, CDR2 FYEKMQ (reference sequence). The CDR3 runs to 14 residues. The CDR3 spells CASSLRQNSYEQYF. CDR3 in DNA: TGTGCCAGCAGCTTGCGGCAAAACTCCTACGAGCAGTACTTC.

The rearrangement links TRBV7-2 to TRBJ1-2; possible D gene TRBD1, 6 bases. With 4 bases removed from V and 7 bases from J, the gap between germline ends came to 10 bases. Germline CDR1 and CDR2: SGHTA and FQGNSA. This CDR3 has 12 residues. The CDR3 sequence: CASSSRGFGYTF. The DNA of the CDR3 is TGTGCCAGCAGCTCCAGGGGTTTTGGCTACACCTTC.

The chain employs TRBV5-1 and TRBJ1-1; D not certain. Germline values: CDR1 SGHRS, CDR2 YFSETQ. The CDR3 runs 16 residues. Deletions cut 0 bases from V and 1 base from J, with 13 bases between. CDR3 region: CASSLGSGKGNTEAFF. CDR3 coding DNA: TGCGCCAGCAGCTTGGGCTCCGGGAAGGGGAACACTGAAGCTTTCTTT.

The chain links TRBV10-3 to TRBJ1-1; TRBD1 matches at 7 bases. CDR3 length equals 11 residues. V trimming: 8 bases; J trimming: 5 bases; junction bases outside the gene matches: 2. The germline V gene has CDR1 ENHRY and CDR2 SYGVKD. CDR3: CAILQGTEAFF. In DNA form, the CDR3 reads TGTGCCATCTTACAGGGGACTGAAGCTTTCTTT.

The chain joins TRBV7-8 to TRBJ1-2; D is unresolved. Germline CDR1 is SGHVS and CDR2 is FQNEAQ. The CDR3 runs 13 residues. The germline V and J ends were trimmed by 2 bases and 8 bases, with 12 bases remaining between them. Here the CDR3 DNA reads TGTGCCAGCAGCTTAATTGCAGGAACGGGCTACACCTTC. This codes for CASSLIAGTGYTF.

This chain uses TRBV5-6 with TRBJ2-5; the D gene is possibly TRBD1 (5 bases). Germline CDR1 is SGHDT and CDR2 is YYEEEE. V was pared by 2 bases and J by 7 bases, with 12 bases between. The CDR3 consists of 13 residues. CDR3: CASSFTGPGTQYF. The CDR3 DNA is TGTGCCAGCAGCTTCACAGGTCCAGGGACCCAGTACTTC.

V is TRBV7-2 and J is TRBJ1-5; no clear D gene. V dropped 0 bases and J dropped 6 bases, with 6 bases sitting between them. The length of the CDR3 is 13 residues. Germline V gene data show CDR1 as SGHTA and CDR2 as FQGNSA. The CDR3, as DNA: TGTGCCAGCAGCTTAGCGTGGGCTCAGCCCCAGCATTTT. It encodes CASSLAWAQPQHF.

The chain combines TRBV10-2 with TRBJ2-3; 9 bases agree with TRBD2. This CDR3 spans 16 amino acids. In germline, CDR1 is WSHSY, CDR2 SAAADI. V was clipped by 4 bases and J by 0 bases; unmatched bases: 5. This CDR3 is CASSVPSGASTDTQYF. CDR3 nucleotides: TGCGCCAGCAGTGTACCTAGCGGGGCTAGCACAGATACGCAGTATTTT.